This T cell receptor beta chain originates from a study of cytomegalovirus exposure and HLA in healthy donors. Study background: The Caucasian-associated ancestry cluster held roughly 78% of under 450 genotyped donors.

PCR employed 60 Vbeta and 13 Jbeta primers. This table comes from immunoSEQ multiplex PCR, and its TCRdb copy is limited to in-frame clones, with some not included. The sample comprises 120,000 to 150,000 clones, about four fifths of which are singletons, and approximately 5.7% rests with the top ten. The origin of this receptor is a man between 25 and 39 years old in good health and CMV-seropositive. The material sequenced was PBMCs.

CDR3 in DNA: TGCAGCGTTTTCTGGGGGCTGGACACCGGGGAGCTGTTTTTT. Residues: CSVFWGLDTGELFF. This chain uses TRBV29-1 with TRBJ2-2, with D possibly TRBD1 on 6 matching bases. Germline loops: CDR1 SQVTM, CDR2 ANQGSEA. The CDR3 sequence is 14 residues long. The ends were cut back, 5 bases at V and 3 bases at J, with 13 bases in the middle.